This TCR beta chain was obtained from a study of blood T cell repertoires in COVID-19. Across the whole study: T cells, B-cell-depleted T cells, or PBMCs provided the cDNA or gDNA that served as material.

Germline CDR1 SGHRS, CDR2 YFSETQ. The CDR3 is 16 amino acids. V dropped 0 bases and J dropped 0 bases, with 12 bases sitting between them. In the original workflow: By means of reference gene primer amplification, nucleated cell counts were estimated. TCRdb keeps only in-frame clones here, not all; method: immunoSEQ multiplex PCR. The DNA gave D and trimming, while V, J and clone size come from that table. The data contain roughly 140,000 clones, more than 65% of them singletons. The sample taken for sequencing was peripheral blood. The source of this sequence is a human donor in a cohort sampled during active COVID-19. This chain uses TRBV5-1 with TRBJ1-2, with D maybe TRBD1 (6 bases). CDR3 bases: TGCGCCAGCAGCTTGGCCAGGACAGCGACTAACTATGGCTACACCTTC. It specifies CASSLARTATNYGYTF.